This T cell receptor beta chain was found in a study of T cells after yellow fever vaccination. Germline CDR1 reads SGHTA; CDR2 reads FQGNSA. The CDR3 extends over 10 amino acids. Trimming pared 3 bases from V and 7 bases from J, leaving 3 bases between. TCRdb reanalysed the 5' RACE reads using MiXCR and keeps one entry per CDR3 protein. In the table there are 500,000 to 650,000 distinct CDR3 sequences, about a sixth of which are singletons. Overall study results and limits: Weaker, the secondary response peaked sooner, at day 5 versus 15.

This clonotype was seen a few times. Its matching antigen is unknown. This TCR came from a man aged 18 to 30 who received the YFV17D yellow fever vaccine. The J gene is TRBJ1-2, the V gene TRBV7-2, with D unresolved. The material was PBMCs, obtained about 5 days after the first yellow fever vaccination. The CDR3 region is CASSLTGYTF. The DNA of the CDR3 is TGTGCCAGCAGCTTGACTGGCTACACCTTC.